These 22 T cell receptor beta chains came from one sample sequenced in a study of blood T cell repertoires in COVID-19. This table comes from immunoSEQ multiplex PCR, and its TCRdb copy is limited to in-frame clones, with some not included. The data contain around 100,000 clones, more than 80% of them singletons. Material for sequencing was peripheral blood. These receptors all stem from a woman aged 55 to 70 with acute or convalescent COVID-19.

The rearrangement joins TRBV28 to TRBJ1-1, with 7 bases identical to TRBD1. The V gene end was trimmed by 5 bases and the J gene end by 0 bases; junction bases not matched to a gene: 9. In germline, CDR1 is MDHEN, CDR2 SYDVKM. The CDR3 has 16 amino acids. CDR3 DNA: TGTGCCAGCAGTACCCCGGGACAGATTATGAACACTGAAGCTTTCTTT. This gives the protein CASSTPGQIMNTEAFF.

J is TRBJ2-7 and V is TRBV2, with 7 bases aligning to TRBD2. From germline, CDR1 is SNHLY and CDR2 FYNNEI. Trimming at V came to 6 bases and at J to 4 bases, leaving 3 bases not matched to a gene. This CDR3 has 12 amino acids. The CDR3 loop reads CASSFSGYEQYV. Here the CDR3 DNA reads TGTGCCAGCAGCTTTAGCGGGTACGAGCAGTACGTC.

The V call is TRBV5-1, the J call TRBJ2-3; 8 nucleotides match TRBD2. V was clipped by 0 bases and J by 3 bases; unmatched bases: 12. The CDR3 extends over 18 amino acids. The germline V gene has CDR1 SGHRS and CDR2 YFSETQ. CDR3 DNA sequence: TGCGCCAGCAGCTTGGGTTGGCACCCGCGCGGGAGGACAGATACGCAGTATTTT. It translates to CASSLGWHPRGRTDTQYF.

This chain uses TRBV14 with TRBJ2-5; TRBD2 agrees at 8 bases. The germline V gene encodes CDR1 SGHDN and CDR2 FVKESK. The ends lost 4 bases at V and 4 bases at J; junction bases unmatched: 8. CDR3 size: 15 residues. CDR3 protein: CASSLSGLALETQYF. DNA of the CDR3: TGTGCCAGCAGCCTTTCTGGACTAGCCTTAGAGACCCAGTACTTC.

The chain recombines TRBV25-1 with TRBJ1-6; 9 positions match TRBD1. The CDR3 totals 15 residues. The V gene end was trimmed by 3 bases and the J gene end by 7 bases; junction bases not matched to a gene: 4. Per germline, CDR1 MGHDK and CDR2 SYGVNS. Here the CDR3 DNA reads TGTGCCAGCAGTGACCTGACAGGGGGAAATTCACCCCTCCACTTT. This gives the protein CASSDLTGGNSPLHF.

The genes are TRBV5-1 and TRBJ2-1; TRBD2 agrees at 12 bases. Unmatched junction bases numbered 2, after V lost 2 bases and J lost 2 bases. Germline CDR1 and CDR2: SGHRS and YFSETQ. The CDR3 has 16 amino acids. The CDR3 DNA reads as TGCGCCAGCAGCTTCCGGACTAGCGGGACCTACAATGAGCAGTTCTTC. This gives the protein CASSFRTSGTYNEQFF.

This clone has only one observation. This CDR3 reads CASSMQGSTGELFF. The DNA of the CDR3 is TGCGCCAGCAGCATGCAGGGCTCCACCGGGGAGCTGTTTTTT. J is TRBJ2-2 and V is TRBV4-1, with a tentative D call TRBD1 (5 bases). The V and J ends lost 5 bases and 4 bases respectively, with 11 bases between them. CDR3 size: 14 residues. Germline loops: CDR1 MGHRA, CDR2 YSYEKL.

The chain employs TRBV12-3 or TRBV12-4 and TRBJ1-2; D unresolved. The CDR3 spans 12 residues. The V end lost 5 bases, the J end lost 4 bases, and 8 bases lay between the germline ends. The CDR3 sequence: CASSPSPYGYTF. The CDR3 region has the DNA TGTGCCAGCAGTCCAAGCCCCTATGGCTACACCTTC.

This rearrangement joins TRBV12-3 or TRBV12-4 to TRBJ2-1; D is ambiguous. CDR3 length: 13 residues. V was shortened by 7 bases and J by 3 bases, with 10 bases between the two germline ends. The CDR3 DNA reads TGTGCCAGCATGGAGAGGAGCTACAATGAGCAGTTCTTC. It translates to CASMERSYNEQFF.

The genes are TRBV29-1 and TRBJ1-1; D is uncertain. CDR3 length: 13 amino acids. Germline V gives CDR1 SQVTM, CDR2 ANQGSEA. V dropped 2 bases and J dropped 3 bases, with 10 bases sitting between them. The CDR3: CSVEPHGYTEAFF. CDR3 DNA sequence: TGCAGCGTTGAACCCCATGGCTACACTGAAGCTTTCTTT.

The V call is TRBV19, the J call TRBJ2-7; D uncertain. Trimming removed 3 bases from V and 0 bases from J, with 9 bases in between. Germline V gene sequence: CDR1 LNHDA, CDR2 SQIVND (reference sequence). The CDR3 totals 14 residues. Here the CDR3 DNA reads TGTGCCAGTAGTATCACCGGAGCCTCCTACGAGCAGTACTTC. As protein: CASSITGASYEQYF. The whole variable domain, filled in from reference TRBV19 and TRBJ2-7, reads DGGITQSPKYLFRKEGQNVTLSCEQNLNHDAMYWYRQDPGQGLRLIYYSQIVNDFQKGDIAEGYSVSREKKESFPLTVTSAQKNPTAFYLCASSITGASYEQYFGPGTRLTVT.

Written as DNA, the CDR3 is TGTGCCAGCAGCGCCCTAGGATTCGCTAGCACAGATACGCAGTATTTT. The encoded protein is CASSALGFASTDTQYF. This sequence joins TRBV7-2 and TRBJ2-3; D not resolved. The CDR3 spans 16 residues. Germline CDR1 SGHTA, CDR2 FQGNSA. Deletions cut 5 bases from V and 0 bases from J, with 15 bases between.

Concerning this clone itself: Its ends do not fully match the called genes, so a read error is possible. The V call is TRBV2, the J call TRBJ2-2, with 8 bases fitting TRBD1. This CDR3 has 16 amino acids. Per the germline V gene, CDR1 is SNHLY and CDR2 is FYNNEI. CDR3 in amino acids: CASSEPGGFNNGELFF. CDR3 sequence (DNA): TGTGCCAGCAGTGAACCAGGGGGCTTCAACAACGGGGAGCTGTTTTTT.

The rearrangement joins TRBV7-6 to TRBJ2-1, with 8 bases lining up with TRBD2. Germline V gives CDR1 SGHVS, CDR2 FNYEAQ. V trimming: 4 bases; J trimming: 6 bases; junction bases outside the gene matches: 8. The CDR3 has 15 amino acids. This CDR3 reads CASSYGTRAFNEQFF. In nucleotides, the CDR3 is TGTGCCAGCAGCTACGGGACTAGGGCCTTCAATGAGCAGTTCTTC.

This clone was recorded once. The J gene is TRBJ1-4, the V gene TRBV7-8; D is possibly TRBD1 (6 bases). The germline V and J ends were trimmed by 5 bases and 5 bases, with 18 bases remaining between them. The CDR3 totals 16 residues. The germline V gene has CDR1 SGHVS and CDR2 FQNEAQ. CDR3: CASSPKLTGLNEKLFF. The CDR3 region has the DNA TGTGCCAGCAGCCCGAAGTTGACAGGCCTGAATGAAAAACTGTTTTTT.

In its sample, this clone was seen a few times. Within the sample, other DNA sequences also encode this same CDR3. The V call is TRBV3-1 (or the pseudogene TRBV3-2), the J call TRBJ1-5, with no clear D. CDR1 and CDR2 from the germline V gene are LGHDT and YNNKEL (reference sequence). This CDR3 comprises 13 residues. Trimming removed 1 base at V and 4 bases at J, with 5 bases between. In DNA form, the CDR3 reads TGTGCCAGCAGCCAAGGGCGGAATCAGCCCCAGCATTTT. It codes for CASSQGRNQPQHF.

The V call is TRBV6-2 or TRBV6-3, the J call TRBJ2-2, with TRBD2 identical over 7 bases. Germline V gene lookup returns CDR1 MNHEY and CDR2 SVGEGT. V lost 2 bases and J lost 4; bases outside the gene matches: 7. The CDR3 consists of 16 residues. CDR3 bases: TGTGCCAGCAGTTACGCGGGACTACAAAGCACCGGGGAGCTGTTTTTT. Translation: CASSYAGLQSTGELFF.

In its sample, this clone was seen once. The chain recombines TRBV28 with TRBJ2-2, with no clear D. The CDR3 covers 15 residues. Germline assignment: CDR1 MDHEN and CDR2 SYDVKM. Trimming took off 4 bases at V and 4 bases at J, with 13 bases between the two ends. The CDR3 sequence: CASSSTHLGTGELFF. The CDR3 nucleotides read TGTGCCAGCAGTTCGACACACCTTGGCACCGGGGAGCTGTTTTTT.

This chain connects TRBV24-1 to TRBJ2-2, with 9 bases matching TRBD1. The CDR3 has 14 amino acids. V was clipped by 8 bases and J by 5 bases; unmatched bases: 5. The germline V gene has CDR1 KGHDR and CDR2 SFDVKD. For the CDR3, the DNA is TGTGCCACCAAAGGACAGGGGATAACCGGGGAGCTGTTTTTT. This codes for CATKGQGITGELFF.

The V gene is TRBV27, the J gene TRBJ1-1, with a weak D call TRBD1 (5 bases). The CDR3 totals 14 residues. Germline loops: CDR1 MNHEY, CDR2 SMNVEV (reference sequence). V was pared by 3 bases and J by 0 bases, with 8 bases between. The CDR3 nucleotides are TGTGCCAGCAGTTTGGACACCTTGAACACTGAAGCTTTCTTT. Its protein product is CASSLDTLNTEAFF.

The chain uses TRBV3-1 (or the pseudogene TRBV3-2) and TRBJ1-4; 9 bases agree with TRBD1. Germline-derived CDR1 and CDR2 are LGHDT and YNNKEL (reference sequence). This CDR3 is built from 18 residues. Trimming removed 3 bases from V and 1 base from J; junction bases left unmatched: 9. The CDR3 DNA reads as TGTGCCAGCAGCCATACTACAGGGGGCGTAGGAACTAATGAAAAACTGTTTTTT. This translates into CASSHTTGGVGTNEKLFF.

This chain connects TRBV19 to TRBJ2-3, with D hard to call. Germline CDR1 is LNHDA and CDR2 is SQIVND (reference sequence). The CDR3 contains 12 residues. Between the trimmed V and J ends, which lost 8 bases and 6 bases, there was a span of 12 bases. In nucleotides, the CDR3 is TGTGCCAGTGGGCCAGGTGGGGATACGCAGTATTTT. Residues: CASGPGGDTQYF. Looking up the rest from reference TRBV19 and TRBJ2-3 gives the full variable domain: DGGITQSPKYLFRKEGQNVTLSCEQNLNHDAMYWYRQDPGQGLRLIYYSQIVNDFQKGDIAEGYSVSREKKESFPLTVTSAQKNPTAFYLCASGPGGDTQYFGPGTRLTVL.